This record covers a single T cell receptor (beta chain). Antigen specificity is unknown. CDR1 and CDR2 (germline): PRHDT, FYEKMQ (reference sequence). V was cut by 5 bases and J by 8 bases, with 19 bases left in between. This CDR3 contains 14 residues. Data came from immunoSEQ multiplex PCR; TCRdb stores just in-frame clones and leaves some out. The data hold about 35,000 clones, with 86% observed a single time. This entry comes from a study of T cell responses to AZD1222 COVID-19 vaccine. Study-level background: Pooling covered second doses at about 4 or about 12 weeks. Study observations and caveats: A reported finding is that nearly half of spike-specific TCRs target unmutated variant regions.

This sequence joins TRBV13 and TRBJ2-7, with D possibly being TRBD1 or TRBD2 (5 bases each). The sequencing here drew on peripheral blood, taken on day 0 of AZD1222 vaccination. The sequence came from an adult in good health. CDR3 nucleotide sequence: TGTGCCAGCAGCCGGGGACGGCCTCCGATGAAGCAGTACTTC. It encodes CASSRGRPPMKQYF.